Below are 7 T cell receptor beta chains sequenced from a single sample in a study of response to subunit inactivated influenza vaccine. TCRdb passed the RT-PCR reads through MiXCR, listing each CDR3 protein once. Seen here are hundreds of thousands of distinct CDR3 sequences, roughly 10% observed once, and the top ten hold roughly a tenth. The specimen comprised PBMCs from blood, sampled on the day of vaccination. The receptors here all came from a man aged 45-65 years who received an inactivated influenza vaccine.

The CDR3 coding sequence is TGTGCCAGCAGCCAACCCGGGACAGATTCACCCCTCCACTTT. It translates to CASSQPGTDSPLHF. The genes are TRBV4-2 and TRBJ1-6; 7 bases align to TRBD1. V was clipped by 2 bases and J by 8 bases; unmatched bases: 3. This CDR3 region has 14 residues. Germline V gene sequence: CDR1 LGHNA, CDR2 YNFKEQ.

This clonotype turned up a few times. The chain couples TRBV6-5 to TRBJ1-2; possibly TRBD1 for D (5 bases). The CDR3 has 15 amino acids. CDR1 and CDR2 from the germline V gene are MNHEY and SVGAGI. Between the trimmed V and J ends, which lost 0 bases and 4 bases, there was a span of 12 bases. CDR3 DNA: TGTGCCAGCAGTTACTCTTGGTCAGGGTCCTATGGCTACACCTTC. Its translation is CASSYSWSGSYGYTF.

Points on this clonotype: This may arise from a read error, as a much more abundant clone is one base away. V and J are TRBV14 and TRBJ2-3; the D is unclear. This CDR3 has 13 residues. Germline V gene lookup returns CDR1 SGHDN and CDR2 FVKESK. CDR3 DNA: TGTGCCAGCCAAGACGAGGTGCAAGATACGCAGTCTTTT. Translation: CASQDEVQDTQSF. Based on the CDR3 plus reference TRBV14 and TRBJ2-3, the full variable domain is EAGVTQFPSHSVIEKGQTVTLRCDPISGHDNLYWYRRVMGKEIKFLLHFVKESKQDESGMPNNRFLAERTGGTYSTLKVQPAELEDSGVYFCASQDEVQDTQSFGPGTRLTVL.

The V and J genes are TRBV7-6 and TRBJ2-1; 12 bases match TRBD2. Germline assignment: CDR1 SGHVS and CDR2 FNYEAQ. J was trimmed by 7 bases and V by 4 bases; bases with no gene match: 5. The CDR3 sequence is 15 residues long. The CDR3 bases are TGTGCCAGCAGCTCTAGACTAGCGGGGGAGAATGAGCAGTTCTTC. As protein: CASSSRLAGENEQFF.

This chain joins TRBV5-1 and TRBJ1-4; 8 bases map to TRBD1. In germline, CDR1 is SGHRS, CDR2 YFSETQ. Trimming cost V 4 bases and J 7 bases; bases outside gene matches: 9. CDR3 length equals 15 residues. The CDR3 loop reads CASSAAGGASEKLFF. Written as DNA, the CDR3 is TGCGCCAGCAGCGCTGCAGGGGGCGCGTCTGAAAAACTGTTTTTT.

The table lists this clonotype with a few counts. The V gene is TRBV11-2, the J gene TRBJ1-4; TRBD1 aligns across 10 bases. Germline CDR1 reads SGHAT; CDR2 reads FQNNGV. V lost 4 bases and J lost 14; bases outside the gene matches: 13. CDR3 size: 15 residues. The CDR3 region has the DNA TGTGCCAGCAGCTCTCCGAGGGACAGGGGTAGATGGCTGTTTTTT. Its protein is CASSSPRDRGRWLFF.

The V call is TRBV2, the J call TRBJ2-3, with a tentative D call TRBD2 (5 bases). The CDR3 is 13 amino acids. Trimming removed 7 bases from V and 3 bases from J, with 11 bases in between. Germline V gives CDR1 SNHLY, CDR2 FYNNEI. The CDR3 DNA follows: TGTGCCAGCAACGGACTGGCGACAGATACGCAGTATTTT. Its protein is CASNGLATDTQYF.